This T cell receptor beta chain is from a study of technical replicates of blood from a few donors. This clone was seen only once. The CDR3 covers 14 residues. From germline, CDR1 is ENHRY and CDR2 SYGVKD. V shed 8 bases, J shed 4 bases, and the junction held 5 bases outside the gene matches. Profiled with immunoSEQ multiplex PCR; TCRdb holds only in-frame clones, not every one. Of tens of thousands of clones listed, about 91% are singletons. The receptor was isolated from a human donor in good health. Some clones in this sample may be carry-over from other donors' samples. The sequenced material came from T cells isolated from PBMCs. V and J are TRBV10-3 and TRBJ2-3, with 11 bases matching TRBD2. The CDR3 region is CAIYSGREADTQYF. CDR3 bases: TGTGCCATCTATAGCGGGAGGGAGGCAGATACGCAGTATTTT.